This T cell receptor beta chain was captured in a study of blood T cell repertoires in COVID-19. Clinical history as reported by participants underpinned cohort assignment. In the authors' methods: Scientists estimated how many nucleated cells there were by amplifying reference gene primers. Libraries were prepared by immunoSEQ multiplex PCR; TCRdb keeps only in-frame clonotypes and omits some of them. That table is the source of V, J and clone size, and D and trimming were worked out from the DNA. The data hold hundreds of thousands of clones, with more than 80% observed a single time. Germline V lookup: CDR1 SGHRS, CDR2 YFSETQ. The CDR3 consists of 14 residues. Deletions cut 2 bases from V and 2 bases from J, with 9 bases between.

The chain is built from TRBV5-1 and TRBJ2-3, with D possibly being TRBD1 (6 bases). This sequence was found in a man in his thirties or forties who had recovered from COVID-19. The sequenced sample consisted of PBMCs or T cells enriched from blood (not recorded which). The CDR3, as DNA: TGCGCCAGCAGCTTCCGGGACAACACAGATACGCAGTATTTT. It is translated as CASSFRDNTDTQYF.